A selection of T cell receptor beta chains follows, all from one sample in a study of blood T cells in healthy people across ages. TCRdb re-called the 5' RACE reads with MiXCR, one entry per CDR3 protein. The sample has about 1.5 million distinct CDR3 sequences; around 40% are singletons. Material: blood. The source of these receptors is a young woman in good health. Each CDR3 is given with its conserved first and last residue. The D gene is left open where the match is weak. The size of a clone is reported for some rows only, either as once, few or many, or as a class for expanded clones.

TRBJ1-5 . once TRBV6-1 TGTGCCAGCAGGGAAGACAGCATAAATCAGCCCCAGCATTTT CASREDSINQPQHF
TRBJ1-2 . . TRBV27 TGTGCCAGCAGTTTATCACCACATTCTAACTATGGCTACACCTTC CASSLSPHSNYGYTF
TRBJ1-5 TRBD1 . TRBV24-1 TGTGCCACCAGTGATACAGGGGGTAGGAATCAGCCCCAGCATTTT CATSDTGGRNQPQHF
TRBJ1-6 TRBD1 few TRBV10-3 TGTGCCATCAGTGAGTCAGGACAGGGAGGATCACCCCTCCACTTT CAISESGQGGSPLHF
TRBJ2-7 TRBD1 . TRBV7-9 TGTGCCAGCAGCACCGGGACAGGGGACTACAATGAGCAGTACTTC CASSTGTGDYNEQYF
TRBJ2-4 . . TRBV25-1 TGTGCCAGCAGTGAATTGGAGGGGGCCAAAAACATTCAGTACTTC CASSELEGAKNIQYF
TRBJ1-1 . . TRBV20-1 TGCAGTGTGAAGACGGGTACGATGAACACTGAAGCTTTCTTT CSVKTGTMNTEAFF
TRBJ2-1 TRBD2 many TRBV12-3/TRBV12-4 TGTGCCAGCAGTTTCGGGGGGACTAGTGGGTACAATGAGCAGTTCTTC CASSFGGTSGYNEQFF
TRBJ2-3 . . TRBV10-3 TGTGCCATCGGGGCTGGGGAAGGCATTACAGATACGCAGTATTTT CAIGAGEGITDTQYF
TRBJ2-3 TRBD2 . TRBV20-1 TGCAGTGCTAGAGAGGAGTGGCGGGGAGGGGATACGCAGTATTTT CSAREEWRGGDTQYF
TRBJ2-1 TRBD2 many TRBV4-2 TGTGCCAGCAGCCAATCGCCCCTAGCGGGGCCGGAGCAGTTCTTC CASSQSPLAGPEQFF
TRBJ2-5 TRBD2 . TRBV24-1 TGTGCCACCAGTGATTGGCGGGGAGGGCCGGAGACCCAGTACTTC CATSDWRGGPETQYF
TRBJ2-7 . few TRBV5-1 TGCGCCAGCAGCTTGGTCCCCGACGGGTCCTACGAGCAGTACTTC CASSLVPDGSYEQYF
TRBJ1-6 TRBD1 few TRBV12-3/TRBV12-4 TGTGCCAGCAGTTTGGACAGGACGGGGAATTCACCCCTCCACTTT CASSLDRTGNSPLHF
TRBJ2-1 TRBD2 few TRBV20-1 TGCAGTGCAATTCGTTTGCGGGGGGGCGGTTCCTACAATGAGCAGTTCTTC CSAIRLRGGGSYNEQFF
TRBJ2-1 TRBD2 . TRBV3-1 TGTGCCAGCAGCCAAGATAGTGGGACTAGCGTGTACAATGAGCAGTTCTTC CASSQDSGTSVYNEQFF
TRBJ2-7 TRBD2 . TRBV5-1 TGCGCCAGCAGCATTGGCCGACTAGCGGCTTTCGCTGGGGAGCAGTACTTC CASSIGRLAAFAGEQYF
TRBJ2-4 TRBD1 . TRBV6-1 TGTGCCAGCAGTGAGACAGGGGCCCACGCAAACATTCAGTACTTC CASSETGAHANIQYF
TRBJ1-6 . . TRBV6-5 TGTGCCAGCAGGCAAAACAGGGAGAATAATTCACCCCTCCACTTT CASRQNRENNSPLHF
TRBJ2-1 . . TRBV20-1 TGCAGTGCTAGAGGGGGCCACGAGTATACGGAGCAGTTCTTC CSARGGHEYTEQFF
TRBJ2-1 TRBD1 once TRBV27 TGTGCCAGCAGTTTATCCCCCCGTCGGGACAGGGAGGTCAATGAGCAGTTCTTC CASSLSPRRDREVNEQFF
TRBJ1-2 TRBD1 . TRBV5-1 TGCGCCAGCAGCCACGGGACAGGCTACTATGGCTACACCTTC CASSHGTGYYGYTF
TRBJ1-6 . . TRBV10-2 TGCGCCAGCAGTGACAGTAGCTCCTATAATTCACCCCTCCACTTT CASSDSSSYNSPLHF
TRBJ2-1 TRBD2 . TRBV12-3/TRBV12-4 TGTGCCAGCAGTTACCTAGCGGGGAGTGAGCAGTTCTTC CASSYLAGSEQFF
TRBJ2-5 TRBD1 . TRBV5-8 TGTGCCAGCAGCTTGGATAACAGGGGGCTCGAGACCCAGTACTTC CASSLDNRGLETQYF
TRBJ2-7 . . TRBV5-1 TGTGCCAGCAGCTTAGTTGCGGGGAGCACCTACGAGCAGTACTTC CASSLVAGSTYEQYF
TRBJ2-7 . . TRBV5-4 TGTGCCAGCAGCTTAGAACCTCTTCTGAACGAGCAGTACTTC CASSLEPLLNEQYF
TRBJ2-7 . few TRBV5-1 TGCGCCAGCAGCTTTACTAGTTTCGGCTACAATGAGCAGTACTTC CASSFTSFGYNEQYF
TRBJ2-2 TRBD2 once TRBV5-5 TGTGCCAGCAGCTTGCCCCTAGCGGGATCGACCGGGGAGCTGTTTTTT CASSLPLAGSTGELFF
TRBJ1-1 TRBD1 . TRBV12-3/TRBV12-4 TGTGCCAGCAGTCTCCGGGACAGGAGGTACACTGAAGCTTTCTTT CASSLRDRRYTEAFF
TRBJ2-3 . . TRBV6-2/TRBV6-3 TGTGCCAGCAGTTACGCAGGGGCACGCAGCACGCAGTATTTT CASSYAGARSTQYF
TRBJ2-7 . . TRBV29-1 TGCAGCGTTGAAGAGCCGGGGGCAAAGGGCTACGAGCAGTACTTC CSVEEPGAKGYEQYF
TRBJ2-1 TRBD1 once TRBV10-3 TGTGCCATCAGGGACGGGACAGGGTCCCTCAATGAGCAGTTCTTC CAIRDGTGSLNEQFF
TRBJ2-3 . few TRBV12-5 TGTGCTAGTGGCCAGGGGTTAGATACGCAGTATTTT CASGQGLDTQYF
TRBJ2-3 TRBD2 . TRBV7-6 TGTGCCAGCAGCCCCCTTAGCGGGGGGGTTAGCACAGATACGCAGTATTTT CASSPLSGGVSTDTQYF
TRBJ2-5 TRBD2 few TRBV7-2 TGTGCCAGCAGCTTAGGGCGGACTAGCGGCCAAGAGACCCAGTACTTC CASSLGRTSGQETQYF
TRBJ2-3 . few TRBV6-5 TGTGCCAGCAGCCCCTATGAGCCAGATACGCAGTATTTT CASSPYEPDTQYF